This T cell receptor (beta chain) was identified in a study of T cell repertoires in cytomegalovirus infection. The CDR3 extends over 13 amino acids. Germline CDR1 and CDR2: DFQATT and SNEGSKA (reference sequence). Trimming shortened V by 0 bases and J by 7 bases, and 12 bases separated the two germline ends. Study-wide results and caveats: HLA-C-restricted CMV clonotypes gave the most frequent clonotype in two of eight donors. Accumulated public TCR beta family frequency recognized individuals carrying CMV together with the relevant HLA.

Concerning this clonotype itself: Its cognate antigen is unknown.

MiXCR was run by TCRdb on the reads, yielding one entry per CDR3 protein. The sample contains about 830,000 distinct CDR3 sequences, about 33% of which appear only once. V is TRBV20-1 and J is TRBJ1-2; weak D call: TRBD1 (5 bases). The sample was cultured CD8+ T cells from PBMCs, taken from culture after CMV antigen stimulation. The clonotype was recovered from a human donor in good health (CMV status not recorded). Some clones in this sample may be carry-over from other donors' samples. The CDR3 spells CSARDRGAVGYTF. CDR3 bases: TGCAGTGCTAGAGATCGGGGCGCGGTTGGCTACACCTTC.